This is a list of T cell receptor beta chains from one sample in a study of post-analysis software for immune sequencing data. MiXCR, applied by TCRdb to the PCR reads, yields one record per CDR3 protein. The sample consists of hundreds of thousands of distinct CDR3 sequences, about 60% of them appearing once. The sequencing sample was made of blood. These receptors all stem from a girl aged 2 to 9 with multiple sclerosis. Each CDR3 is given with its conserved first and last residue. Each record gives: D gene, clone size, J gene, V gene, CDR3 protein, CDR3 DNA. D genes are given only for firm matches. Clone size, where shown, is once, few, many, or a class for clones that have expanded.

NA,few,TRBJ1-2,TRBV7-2,CASSLAKISNYGYTF,TGTGCCAGCAGCTTAGCAAAGATTTCTAACTATGGCTACACCTTC
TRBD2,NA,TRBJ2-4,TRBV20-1,CSAHGLAGTKNIQYF,TGCAGTGCCCACGGACTAGCGGGGACCAAAAACATTCAGTACTTC
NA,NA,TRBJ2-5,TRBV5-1,CASSLFSAQETQYF,TGCGCCAGCAGCTTATTTTCAGCTCAAGAGACCCAGTACTTC
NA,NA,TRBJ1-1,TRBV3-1,CVSSQDRGTEAFF,TGTGTCAGCAGCCAAGATAGAGGCACTGAAGCTTTCTTT
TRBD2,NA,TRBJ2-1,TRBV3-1,CASSQASGRGFEQFF,TGTGCCAGCAGCCAAGCTAGCGGGAGAGGTTTTGAGCAGTTCTTC
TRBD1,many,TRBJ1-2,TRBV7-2,CASSPQGGDYGYTF,TGTGCCAGCAGCCCCCAGGGGGGTGACTATGGCTACACCTTC
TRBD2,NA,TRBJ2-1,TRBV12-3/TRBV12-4,CASSFPHGGDSYNEQFF,TGTGCCAGCAGTTTCCCCCACGGGGGGGACTCCTACAATGAGCAGTTCTTC
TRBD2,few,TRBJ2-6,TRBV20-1,CSAKAGSLTGANVLTF,TGCAGTGCTAAAGCGGGAAGCCTTACTGGGGCCAACGTCCTGACTTTC
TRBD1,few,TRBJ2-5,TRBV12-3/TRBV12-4,CASSLFGQVPQETQYF,TGTGCCAGCAGCCTATTCGGACAGGTACCCCAAGAGACCCAGTACTTC
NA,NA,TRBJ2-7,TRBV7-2,CASSPLGGEDYYEQYF,TGTGCCAGCAGCCCCCTGGGGGGCGAAGACTACTACGAGCAGTACTTC
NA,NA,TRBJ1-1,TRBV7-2,CASSVTRGGRNTEAFF,TGTGCCAGCAGCGTAACCAGGGGAGGGAGGAACACTGAAGCTTTCTTT
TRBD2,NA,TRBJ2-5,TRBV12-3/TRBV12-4,CASSLRLAGVRGETQYF,TGTGCCAGCAGTCTCCGACTAGCGGGAGTTCGAGGGGAGACCCAGTACTTC
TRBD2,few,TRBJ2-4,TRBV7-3,CASSAGLPSAKNIQYF,TGTGCCAGCAGCGCGGGACTACCTTCGGCCAAAAACATTCAGTACTTC